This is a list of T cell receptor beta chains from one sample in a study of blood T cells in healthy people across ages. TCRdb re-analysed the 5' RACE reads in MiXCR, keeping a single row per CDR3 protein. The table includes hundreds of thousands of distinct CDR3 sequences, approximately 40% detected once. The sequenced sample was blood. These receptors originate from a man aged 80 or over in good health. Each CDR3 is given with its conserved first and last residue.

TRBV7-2,CASSSRGRNSPLHF
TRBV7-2,CASSFRGTSGGSEQYF
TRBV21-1,CASSPKPRTGANVLTF
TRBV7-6,CASSLASDEQYF
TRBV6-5,CASRRTRGGDTQYF
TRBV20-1,CSARPTENLAKNIQYF
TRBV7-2,CASSFRASQETQYF
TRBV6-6,CASKLRDNYKPQHF
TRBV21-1,CASSKGQGTNNEQFF
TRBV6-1,CASSADMAYEQYF
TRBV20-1,CSARDTGWGNTEAFF
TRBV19,CASSGTSGGENYNEQYF
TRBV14,CASTRSGAGTDTQYF
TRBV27,CDSSLIPFSGETQYF
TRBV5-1,CASSLAQLADTQYF